The 28 T cell receptor beta chains listed next were all sequenced from one sample in a study of technical replicates of blood from a handful of donors. Assay: immunoSEQ multiplex PCR; the TCRdb copy retains only in-frame clones and omits some. The sample shows around 80,000 clones, about 96% of them seen only once. The sequencing input was T cells isolated from PBMCs. The receptors derive from a human donor in good health.

J is TRBJ2-1 and V is TRBV28; 8 bases are shared with TRBD2. Germline values: CDR1 MDHEN, CDR2 SYDVKM. CDR3 length: 14 residues. J gave up 2 bases and V 10 bases, and 7 bases lay outside the gene matches. The CDR3 nucleotides are TGTGCCAACCCCACTAGCGGTACCTACAATGAGCAGTTCTTC. Its translation: CANPTSGTYNEQFF.

The chain links TRBV6-6 to TRBJ2-6, with a tentative D call TRBD2 (6 bases). This CDR3 spans 15 amino acids. Germline V gene lookup returns CDR1 MNHNY and CDR2 SVGAGI (reference sequence). V was trimmed by 5 bases and J by 4 bases, leaving 12 bases between them. The CDR3 coding sequence is TGTGCCAGCAGTCAGGAGGGGTCCGGGGCCAACGTCCTGACTTTC. Residues: CASSQEGSGANVLTF.

The V and J genes are TRBV6-6 and TRBJ2-7, with 7 bases that match TRBD1. V lost 0 bases and J lost 0; bases outside the gene matches: 5. Per the germline V gene, CDR1 is MNHNY and CDR2 is SVGAGI (reference sequence). The CDR3 consists of 16 residues. In nucleotides, the CDR3 is TGTGCCAGCAGTTACTCGAACAGGGGCAACTCCTACGAGCAGTACTTC. This codes for CASSYSNRGNSYEQYF.

The rearrangement uses TRBV5-1 and TRBJ1-5; TRBD1 aligns across 7 bases. Germline V gene data show CDR1 as SGHRS and CDR2 as YFSETQ. The CDR3 length is 14 residues. V dropped 4 bases and J dropped 2; count of bases not matched to a gene: 3. The CDR3 region is CASSQGDGNQPQHF. CDR3 sequence (DNA): TGCGCCAGCAGCCAGGGGGACGGCAATCAGCCCCAGCATTTT.

V and J are TRBV6-5 and TRBJ1-2; tentatively, D is TRBD1 (5 bases). Germline loops: CDR1 MNHEY, CDR2 SVGAGI. V lost 8 bases and J lost 6, with 22 bases in between. The CDR3 consists of 15 residues. CDR3 in amino acids: CASHRALSQGNGYTF. In nucleotides, the CDR3 is TGTGCCAGCCACCGAGCCCTTAGTCAGGGCAATGGCTACACCTTC.

The chain couples TRBV15 to TRBJ1-4, with a tentative D call TRBD1 (5 bases). Germline CDR1 reads LNHNV; CDR2 reads YYDKDF (reference sequence). V dropped 4 bases and J dropped 8 bases, with 14 bases sitting between them. The CDR3 sequence is 14 residues long. CDR3 residues: CATSIAREEEKLFF. The DNA of the CDR3 is TGTGCCACCAGCATTGCCAGGGAGGAGGAAAAACTGTTTTTT.

The V and J genes are TRBV7-9 and TRBJ2-7; D is possibly TRBD1 (5 bases). Germline V lookup: CDR1 SEHNR, CDR2 FQNEAQ (reference sequence). CDR3 size: 14 residues. Trimming pared 5 bases from V and 2 bases from J, leaving 13 bases between. The CDR3 coding sequence is TGTGCCAGCAGCAAGGACATCGTTCCCTACGAGCAGTACTTC. This gives the protein CASSKDIVPYEQYF.

The genes are TRBV27 and TRBJ2-7; D is unclear. V shed 5 bases and J shed 1 base, with 12 bases lying between them. Germline assignment: CDR1 MNHEY and CDR2 SMNVEV (reference sequence). The CDR3 extends over 14 amino acids. The CDR3 DNA follows: TGTGCCAGCAGTGAGGTTGTTCATTCCTACGAGCAGTACTTC. Translating gives CASSEVVHSYEQYF.

The gene calls are TRBV9 and TRBJ1-4; tentatively, D is TRBD1 (6 bases). V was cut by 0 bases and J by 8 bases, with 11 bases left in between. Germline V lookup: CDR1 SGDLS, CDR2 YYNGEE. This CDR3 is 14 amino acids long. CDR3 in DNA: TGTGCCAGCAGCGTAGAGGGGGACGGGGAAAAACTGTTTTTT. Translation gives CASSVEGDGEKLFF.

This clone was observed once. The J gene is TRBJ1-1, the V gene TRBV6-6; 9 bases match TRBD1. V gave up 1 base and J gave up 7 bases; unmatched junction bases: 1. This CDR3 comprises 13 residues. From germline, CDR1 is MNHNY and CDR2 SVGAGI (reference sequence). In DNA, the CDR3 is TGTGCCAGCAGTTACTACAGGGGGCATGAAGCTTTCTTT. Protein sequence: CASSYYRGHEAFF.

The chain couples TRBV29-1 to TRBJ2-3; D is unclear. From germline, CDR1 is SQVTM and CDR2 ANQGSEA. The CDR3 contains 11 residues. The V end lost 7 bases, the J end lost 5 bases, and 10 bases lay between the germline ends. The CDR3 DNA sequence: TGCAGCGGTATTTTTCTAGATACGCAGTATTTT. Translation gives CSGIFLDTQYF.

The chain carries TRBV5-4 and TRBJ2-7, with 7 bases matching TRBD2. Germline V CDR1 and CDR2: SGHNT, YYREEE (reference sequence). V was pared by 2 bases and J by 4 bases, with 6 bases of the junction left unmatched. The length of the CDR3 is 14 residues. The CDR3 nucleotides are TGTGCCAGCAGCTTTGCGGCTAGCGGTTACGAGCAGTACTTC. Protein product: CASSFAASGYEQYF. The whole variable domain, remainder taken from reference TRBV5-4 and TRBJ2-7, is ETGVTQSPTHLIKTRGQQVTLRCSSQSGHNTVSWYQQALGQGPQFIFQYYREEENGRGNFPPRFSGLQFPNYSSELNVNALELDDSALYLCASSFAASGYEQYFGPGTRLTVT.

This sequence joins TRBV5-6 and TRBJ1-1; D unresolved. V lost 0 bases and J 1 base, leaving 7 bases between the germline ends. The length of the CDR3 is 14 residues. The germline V gene has CDR1 SGHDT and CDR2 YYEEEE. The CDR3 DNA reads as TGTGCCAGCAGCTTGGGGCGGGGGAACACTGAAGCTTTCTTT. The encoded protein is CASSLGRGNTEAFF.

The gene calls are TRBV15 and TRBJ2-1, with D perhaps matching TRBD2 (5 bases). CDR1 is LNHNV and CDR2 is YYDKDF in the germline V gene (reference sequence). With 4 bases removed from V and 8 bases from J, the gap between germline ends came to 15 bases. There are 14 residues in the CDR3. The CDR3: CATSKRLAPDEQFF. DNA of the CDR3: TGTGCCACCAGCAAGCGTCTAGCCCCCGATGAGCAGTTCTTC.

This chain connects TRBV19 to TRBJ1-4, with TRBD1 identical over 7 bases. This CDR3 comprises 13 residues. V lost 6 bases, J lost 4 bases, and 2 bases stayed unmatched. Germline loops: CDR1 LNHDA, CDR2 SQIVND (reference sequence). This CDR3 reads CASRGQDNEKLFF. DNA of the CDR3: TGTGCCAGTAGAGGACAGGATAATGAAAAACTGTTTTTT.

This clone was picked up one time. This sequence joins TRBV5-1 and TRBJ2-7; 7 bases match TRBD1. CDR3 length: 15 residues. CDR1 is SGHRS and CDR2 is YFSETQ in the germline V gene. Trimming at V came to 2 bases and at J to 0 bases, leaving 5 bases not matched to a gene. The CDR3 DNA reads as TGCGCCAGCAGCTTATCCCGGGACAGCTCCTACGAGCAGTACTTC. Amino acid sequence: CASSLSRDSSYEQYF.

The rearrangement links TRBV29-1 to TRBJ2-5, with 11 bases identical to TRBD1. Unmatched junction bases numbered 21, after V lost 3 bases and J lost 3 bases. The CDR3 has 20 residues. CDR1 SQVTM and CDR2 ANQGSEA come from the germline V gene. The CDR3 region has the DNA TGCAGCGTTGATGGGGCAAGGACAGGGGGCGATAGGCTAGCAGAAGAGACCCAGTACTTC. Translation: CSVDGARTGGDRLAEETQYF.

The rearrangement uses TRBV6-1 and TRBJ1-1, with D perhaps TRBD1 (5 bases). CDR3 length: 14 residues. The germline V gene encodes CDR1 MNHNS and CDR2 SASEGT. The germline V and J ends were trimmed by 7 bases and 0 bases, with 12 bases remaining between them. The CDR3 region is CASTGTRVNTEAFF. In DNA form, the CDR3 reads TGTGCCAGCACCGGAACCAGGGTGAACACTGAAGCTTTCTTT.

The chain is built from TRBV10-1 and TRBJ2-3; weak D call: TRBD1 (6 bases). This CDR3 comprises 16 residues. Per germline, CDR1 WNHNN and CDR2 SYGVQD (reference sequence). Trimming removed 4 bases from V and 2 bases from J, with 16 bases in between. The CDR3 nucleotides read TGCGCCAGCAGTGGGGGGCCCCAAAAGTCCACAGATACGCAGTATTTT. This sequence encodes CASSGGPQKSTDTQYF.

The CDR3 sequence is CASSFRGETQYF. As DNA, the CDR3 is TGTGCCAGCAGCTTCAGGGGGGAGACCCAGTACTTC. V is TRBV5-6 and J is TRBJ2-5; 7 positions match TRBD1. The ends lost 2 bases at V and 5 bases at J; junction bases unmatched: 0. In germline, CDR1 is SGHDT, CDR2 YYEEEE. This CDR3 contains 12 residues.

The chain carries TRBV4-2 and TRBJ1-1; no definite D call. The CDR3 sequence is 11 residues long. The V end lost 1 base, the J end lost 8 bases, and 5 bases lay between the germline ends. The V gene's germline CDR1 is LGHNA and CDR2 YNFKEQ. The CDR3: CASSQGTEAFF. The CDR3 DNA follows: TGTGCCAGCAGCCAAGGTACAGAAGCTTTCTTT.

This clone was detected only once. The V call is TRBV11-1, the J call TRBJ1-5; 9 bases agree with TRBD1. In germline, CDR1 is SGHAT, CDR2 FQDESV (reference sequence). This CDR3 is 15 amino acids long. Unmatched junction bases numbered 6, after V lost 5 bases and J lost 4 bases. This CDR3 reads CASSTGTGRNQPQHF. The CDR3 DNA follows: TGTGCCAGCAGCACCGGGACAGGGAGGAATCAGCCCCAGCATTTT.

This chain uses TRBV9 with TRBJ2-2, with 9 bases that match TRBD2. CDR3 length: 16 amino acids. With 6 bases clipped from V and 4 bases from J, the junction kept 10 bases outside the gene matches. Germline lookup yields CDR1 SGDLS and CDR2 YYNGEE. CDR3 DNA: TGTGCCAGCACCCGGCGGGAGGGCCGCGGCACCGGGGAGCTGTTTTTT. Translated: CASTRREGRGTGELFF.

The V and J genes are TRBV7-2 and TRBJ1-3, with D tentatively TRBD1 (5 bases). Per the germline V gene, CDR1 is SGHTA and CDR2 is FQGNSA. The CDR3 contains 15 residues. Trimming took off 1 base at V and 4 bases at J, with 11 bases between the two ends. CDR3 sequence (DNA): TGTGCCAGCAGCTTAGTTAGGGGTGCCGGAAACACCATATATTTT. This encodes CASSLVRGAGNTIYF.

The gene calls are TRBV19 and TRBJ1-1, with D possibly matching TRBD1 (5 bases). The CDR3 is 16 residues long. Germline V gene lookup returns CDR1 LNHDA and CDR2 SQIVND (reference sequence). The ends were cut back, 3 bases at V and 0 bases at J, with 14 bases in the middle. The CDR3 DNA follows: TGTGCCAGTAGTATTGGTTTTCGGGGGATGAACACTGAAGCTTTCTTT. As protein: CASSIGFRGMNTEAFF.

The CDR3 coding sequence is TGTGCCAGCAGTATAGAAGAGACCCAGTACTTC. It translates to CASSIEETQYF. The V call is TRBV6-6, the J call TRBJ2-5; D ambiguous. The germline V gene has CDR1 MNHNY and CDR2 SVGAGI (reference sequence). There are 11 residues in the CDR3. V lost 5 bases, J lost 3 bases, and 4 bases lay in between.

The rearrangement links TRBV5-1 to TRBJ1-5, with D uncertain. This CDR3 has 15 amino acids. Germline V gives CDR1 SGHRS, CDR2 YFSETQ. Trimming took 0 bases from V and 0 from J, leaving 7 bases between them. The CDR3 sequence: CASSLDGGSNQPQHF. The CDR3 DNA follows: TGCGCCAGCAGCTTGGATGGCGGTAGCAATCAGCCCCAGCATTTT.

This clone occurred once. The rearrangement links TRBV9 to TRBJ1-2, with TRBD1 as a possible D gene (6 bases). Per the germline V gene, CDR1 is SGDLS and CDR2 is YYNGEE. The CDR3 is 14 amino acids. V lost 2 bases and J 4 bases, leaving 12 bases between the germline ends. This CDR3 is CASSVGGAVYGYTF. In DNA form, the CDR3 reads TGTGCCAGCAGCGTCGGGGGGGCCGTCTATGGCTACACCTTC.